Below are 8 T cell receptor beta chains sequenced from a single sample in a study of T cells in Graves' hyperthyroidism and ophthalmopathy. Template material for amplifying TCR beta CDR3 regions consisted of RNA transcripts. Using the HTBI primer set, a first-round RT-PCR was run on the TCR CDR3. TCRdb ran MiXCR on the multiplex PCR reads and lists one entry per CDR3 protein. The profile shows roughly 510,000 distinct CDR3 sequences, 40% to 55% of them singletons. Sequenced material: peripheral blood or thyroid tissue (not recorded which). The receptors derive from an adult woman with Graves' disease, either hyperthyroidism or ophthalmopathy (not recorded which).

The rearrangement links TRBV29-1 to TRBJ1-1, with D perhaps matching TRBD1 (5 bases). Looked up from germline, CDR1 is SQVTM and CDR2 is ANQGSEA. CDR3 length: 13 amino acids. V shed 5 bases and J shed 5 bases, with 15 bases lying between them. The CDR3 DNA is TGCAGCGTTCTGGCAGGGTCGGGGACTGAAGCTTTCTTT. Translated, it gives CSVLAGSGTEAFF.

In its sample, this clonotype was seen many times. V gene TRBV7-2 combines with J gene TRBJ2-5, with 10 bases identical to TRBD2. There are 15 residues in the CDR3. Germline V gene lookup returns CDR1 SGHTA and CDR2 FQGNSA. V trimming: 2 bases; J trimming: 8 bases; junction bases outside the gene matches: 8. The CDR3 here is CASSLFGLAGDTQYF. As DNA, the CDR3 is TGTGCCAGCAGCTTATTCGGGCTAGCGGGAGATACCCAGTACTTC.

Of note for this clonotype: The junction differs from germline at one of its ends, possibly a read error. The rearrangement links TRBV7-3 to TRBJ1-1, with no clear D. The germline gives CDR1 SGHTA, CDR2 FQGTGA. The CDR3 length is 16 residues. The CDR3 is CASSLTGIGMSTKAFF. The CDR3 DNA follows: TGTGCCAGCAGCTTAACAGGTATCGGGATGAGCACTAAAGCTTTCTTT.

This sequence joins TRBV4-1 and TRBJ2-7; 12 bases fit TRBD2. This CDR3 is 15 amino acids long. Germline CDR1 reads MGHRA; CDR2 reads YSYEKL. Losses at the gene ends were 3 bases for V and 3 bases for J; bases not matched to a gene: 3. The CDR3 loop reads CASSQRTSGIYEQYF. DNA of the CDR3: TGCGCCAGCAGCCAGAGGACTAGCGGGATCTACGAGCAGTACTTC.

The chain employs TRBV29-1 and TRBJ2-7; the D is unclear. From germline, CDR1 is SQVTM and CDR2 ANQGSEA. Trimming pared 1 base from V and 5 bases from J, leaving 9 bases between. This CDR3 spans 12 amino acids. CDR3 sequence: CSVEGAGHEQYF. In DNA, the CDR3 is TGCAGCGTTGAAGGGGCTGGTCACGAGCAGTACTTC.

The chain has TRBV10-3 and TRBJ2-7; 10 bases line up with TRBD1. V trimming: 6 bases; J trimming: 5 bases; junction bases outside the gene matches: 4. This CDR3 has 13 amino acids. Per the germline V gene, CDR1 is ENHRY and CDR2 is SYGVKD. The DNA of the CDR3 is TGTGCCATCAGCCCGACAGGGGGCCACGAGCAGTACTTC. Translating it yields CAISPTGGHEQYF.

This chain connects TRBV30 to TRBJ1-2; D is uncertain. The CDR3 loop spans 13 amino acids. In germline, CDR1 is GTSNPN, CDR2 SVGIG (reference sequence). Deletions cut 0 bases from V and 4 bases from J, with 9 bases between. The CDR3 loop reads CAWSVGRVYGYTF. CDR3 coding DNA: TGTGCCTGGAGTGTTGGGCGCGTCTATGGCTACACCTTC.

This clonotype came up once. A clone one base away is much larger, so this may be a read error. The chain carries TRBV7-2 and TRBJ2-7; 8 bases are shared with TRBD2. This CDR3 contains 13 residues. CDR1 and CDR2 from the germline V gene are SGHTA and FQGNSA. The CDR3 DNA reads TGTGCCGGCAGCCACGGGACTAGGAACGAGCAGTACTTC. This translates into CAGSHGTRNEQYF.